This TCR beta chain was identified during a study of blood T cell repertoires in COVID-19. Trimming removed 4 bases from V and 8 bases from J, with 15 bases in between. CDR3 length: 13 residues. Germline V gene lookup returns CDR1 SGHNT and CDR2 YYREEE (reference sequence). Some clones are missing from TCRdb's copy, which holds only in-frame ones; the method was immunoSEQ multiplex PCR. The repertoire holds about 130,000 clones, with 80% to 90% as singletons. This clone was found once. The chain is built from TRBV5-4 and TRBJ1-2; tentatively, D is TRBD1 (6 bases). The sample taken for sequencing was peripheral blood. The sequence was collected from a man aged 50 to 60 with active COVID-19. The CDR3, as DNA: TGTGCCAGCAGCCGGGGGGGGGCTGACGGCTACACCTTC. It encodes CASSRGGADGYTF.